This T cell receptor (beta chain) originates from a study of identical twins. The germline V gene encodes CDR1 DFQATT and CDR2 SNEGSKA (reference sequence). V was cut by 6 bases and J by 0 bases, with 24 bases left in between. The CDR3 is 19 amino acids. From the 5' RACE reads, TCRdb called clonotypes with MiXCR, one entry per CDR3 protein. Seen here are about 520,000 distinct CDR3 sequences, less than 25% observed once, and the top ten hold approximately 0.95%. Separately, the same data were catalogued under a study of T cells expressing NK-cell markers.

The sequencing sample was made of CD4+ T cells sorted from blood. The TCR was taken from a woman younger than 35 in good health. The chain carries TRBV20-1 and TRBJ2-6; D may correspond to TRBD1 or TRBD2 (8 bases each). The CDR3: CSAPTRGGTGPSGANVLTF. The CDR3 DNA is TGCAGTGCCCCGACCCGGGGGGGGACAGGTCCCTCTGGGGCCAACGTCCTGACTTTC.